This T cell receptor beta chain is drawn from a study of blood T cell repertoires in COVID-19 (dated by TCRdb to between 2020 and 2021). Study-level background: Samples from collaborators originated in the United States, Italy and Spain and spanned both the acute and convalescent phases of COVID-19. The prospective study material was composed of cDNA or gDNA derived from T cells, B-cell-depleted T cells, or PBMCs. The dataset comprised deeply sampled blood TCRbeta repertoires from subjects exposed to, actively infected with, or recovered from COVID-19. The repertoires were released in a freely available public database meant as a resource for research on the immune response to SARS-CoV-2. Samples came from the ongoing ImmuneRACE study (first 160 participants) plus 1,254 subjects from 6 global collaborators. A de-identified subject ID, COVID-19 status, age in years and sex were almost always included in the sample metadata. Where HLA class I and class II types were available, the types were taken from metadata supplied by the sample provider, not from assay-based typing. Overall study results and their limits: How much clinical and demographic metadata was included differed by source and by participant, and the metadata was provided uncurated.

Concerning this clone: Its recognized antigen is unknown. Base qualities are not at hand, and no much larger clone is one base apart.

The collaborating institutions used their own protocols to collect whole blood in K2EDTA tubes. Collaborator samples were shipped for TCRbeta analysis as frozen whole blood, isolated PBMCs, or DNA extracted from either sample type. The germline V gene gives CDR1 as SGHRS and CDR2 as YFSETQ. The CDR3 numbers 12 residues from cysteine through phenylalanine. Just the 36-base CDR3 DNA is kept, in frame starting at base 1. V drops 0 bases and J drops 4 bases, leaving 5 bases in between. TCRbeta CDR3 regions were amplified from genomic DNA using the immunoSEQ Assay, a bias-controlled multiplex PCR. The authors processed their data as follows. The number of nucleated cells in each sample was estimated by amplification of reference gene primers within the assay. To quantify the absolute abundance of each unique TCRbeta CDR3 rearrangement, sequence reads were collapsed and filtered. For each sample, productive Simpson clonality was calculated as the square root of Simpson's diversity index over productive rearrangements. TCRdb provides this immuneACCESS table in a form limited to in-frame rearrangements. Some clones are lacking; in checked studies, under half of them reflect an unresolved V gene, and why the rest are absent is not known. D and trimming come from the DNA, and the V and J calls and clone size come from that table. The table for this sample lists about 270,000 clones; about 82% of them were counted only once. The leading ten clones occupy around 4.2% of the sample.

This clonotype originated in a woman in her 50s with active or convalescent COVID-19. The chain is assembled from TRBV5-1 and TRBJ2-7; the D gene remains uncertain. The sample consisted of peripheral blood. This receptor has the CDR3 CASSLDGYEQYF. The DNA is as follows: TGCGCCAGCAGCTTGGACGGGTACGAGCAGTACTTC.